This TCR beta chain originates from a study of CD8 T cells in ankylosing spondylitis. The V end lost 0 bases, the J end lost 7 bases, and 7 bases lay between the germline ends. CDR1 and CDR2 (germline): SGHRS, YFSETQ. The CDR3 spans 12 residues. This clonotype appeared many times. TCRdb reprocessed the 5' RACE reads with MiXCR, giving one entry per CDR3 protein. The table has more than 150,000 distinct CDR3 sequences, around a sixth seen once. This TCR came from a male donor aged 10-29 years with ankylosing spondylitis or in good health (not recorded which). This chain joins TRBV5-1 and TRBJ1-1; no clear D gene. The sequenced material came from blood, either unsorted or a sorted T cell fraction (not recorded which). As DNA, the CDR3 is TGCGCCAGCAGCTTGGGTGAAGGTGAAGCTTTCTTT. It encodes CASSLGEGEAFF.